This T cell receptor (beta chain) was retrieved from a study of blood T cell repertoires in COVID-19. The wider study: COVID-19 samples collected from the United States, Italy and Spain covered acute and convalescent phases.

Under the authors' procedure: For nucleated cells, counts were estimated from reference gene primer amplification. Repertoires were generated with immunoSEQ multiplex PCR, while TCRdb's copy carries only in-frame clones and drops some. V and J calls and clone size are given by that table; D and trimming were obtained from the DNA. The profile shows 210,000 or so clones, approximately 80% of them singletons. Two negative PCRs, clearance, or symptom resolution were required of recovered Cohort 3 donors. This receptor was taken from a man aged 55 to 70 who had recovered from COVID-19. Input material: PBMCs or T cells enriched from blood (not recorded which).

CDR3 residues: CASSQGLGANYGYTF. The CDR3 nucleotides are TGCGCCAGCAGCCAAGGGTTGGGGGCCAACTATGGCTACACCTTC. V usage is TRBV4-1 and J usage is TRBJ1-2, with D possibly matching TRBD1 (6 bases). Looked up from germline, CDR1 is MGHRA and CDR2 is YSYEKL. This CDR3 comprises 15 residues. The V and J ends lost 1 base and 2 bases respectively, with 11 bases between them.